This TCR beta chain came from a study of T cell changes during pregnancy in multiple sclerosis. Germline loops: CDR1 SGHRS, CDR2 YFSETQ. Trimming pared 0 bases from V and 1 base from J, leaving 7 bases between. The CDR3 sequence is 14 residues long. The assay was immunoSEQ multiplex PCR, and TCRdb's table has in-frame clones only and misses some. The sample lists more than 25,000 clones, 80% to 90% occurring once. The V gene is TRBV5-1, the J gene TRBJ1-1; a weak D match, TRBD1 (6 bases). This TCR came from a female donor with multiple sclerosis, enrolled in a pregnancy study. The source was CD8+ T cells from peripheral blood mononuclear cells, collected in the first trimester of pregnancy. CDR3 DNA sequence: TGCGCCAGCAGCTTGGGGACAGCGAACACTGAAGCTTTCTTT. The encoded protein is CASSLGTANTEAFF. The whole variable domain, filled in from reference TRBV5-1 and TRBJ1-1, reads KAGVTQTPRYLIKTRGQQVTLSCSPISGHRSVSWYQQTPGQGLQFLFEYFSETQRNKGNFPGRFSGRQFSNSRSEMNVSTLELGDSALYLCASSLGTANTEAFFGQGTRLTVV.